The following is a T cell receptor beta chain sequence with its context. The PCR ran on 60 Vbeta and 13 Jbeta primers. Using immunoSEQ multiplex PCR, the repertoire was profiled, and TCRdb retains in-frame clones only, with some absent. The sample shows about 130,000 clones, roughly 70% of them seen only once. This sample was included in a study of cytomegalovirus exposure and HLA in healthy donors. Study information: An analysis done earlier identified almost 120 million unique TCR beta sequences from approximately 180 million T cells.

This CDR3 contains 14 residues. The germline CDR1 and CDR2 sequences are SGHNT and YYREEE (reference sequence). V lost 1 base and J lost 6; bases outside the gene matches: 3. The TCR originated in a man between 18 and 29 years old in good health and CMV-seropositive. V gene TRBV5-4 combines with J gene TRBJ2-7; 11 bases match TRBD2. The sample taken for sequencing was PBMCs. The CDR3 DNA reads TGTGCCAGCAGCTTGCTAGCGGGGGGCTCCGAGCAGTACTTC. It codes for CASSLLAGGSEQYF.